This TCR beta chain is from a study of T cells expressing NK-cell markers. Study overall: Cells sorted as CD3+CD56+NKG2C+, CD3+CD56+NKG2C- and CD3+CD56-NKG2C+ T cells supplied the TCR beta repertoires. Out of eight donors sequenced, seven tested HCMV-seropositive and the remaining one seronegative.

On this clonotype itself: Its antigen is unknown.

Study-wide results and limits: Dominant NKG2C+ clonotype frequencies of roughly 1.0-8% of CD8+ T cells were measured in about six donors.

Synthesis of TCR beta cDNA relied on 5'RACE template switching carrying UMIs. TCRdb derives one entry per CDR3 protein from the 5' RACE reads, leaving out DNA. The sample has a few hundred thousand distinct CDR3 sequences, and its top ten clones hold 0.3% to 0.45%. This receptor was taken from a man aged 18 to 29 in good health. Sequencing was done on a sample of blood T cells: a sorted CD56 or NKG2C T cell subset, CD4+ or CD8+ T cells, or bulk PBMC T cells (not recorded which).

CDR3 residues: CASSLVTVETQYF. The rearrangement joins TRBV5-5 to TRBJ2-5. The CDR3 has 13 amino acids. Germline V gene data show CDR1 as SGHKS and CDR2 as YYEKEE (reference sequence).